Presented here are 16 T cell receptor beta chains from one specimen sequenced in a study of blood T cell repertoires in COVID-19. Only in-frame clones appear in the TCRdb table, and some are missing; sequencing was by immunoSEQ multiplex PCR. The data contain 25,000 to 35,000 clones, nearly 90% of them seen just once; the ten biggest clones take up approximately 49%. The material sequenced was peripheral blood. The receptors here all came from a human donor with acute or convalescent COVID-19. The donor label of this sample is uncertain.

This clone was detected once. This chain uses TRBV19 with TRBJ2-1; 9 bases line up with TRBD2. The germline V gene encodes CDR1 LNHDA and CDR2 SQIVND (reference sequence). Losses at the gene ends were 5 bases for V and 8 bases for J; bases not matched to a gene: 10. The CDR3 is 15 amino acids. CDR3 DNA: TGTGCCAGTAGTTCGACTAGCGGTGCGGTCCATGAGCAGTTCTTC. It is translated as CASSSTSGAVHEQFF.

This sequence joins TRBV19 and TRBJ2-5, with TRBD1 matching 11 bases. CDR1 LNHDA and CDR2 SQIVND come from the germline V gene (reference sequence). J gave up 4 bases and V 4 bases, and 2 bases lay outside the gene matches. This CDR3 is built from 14 residues. CDR3 sequence (DNA): TGTGCCAGTAGTACAGGGACAGGGGGAGAGACCCAGTACTTC. It yields the protein CASSTGTGGETQYF. Looking up the rest from reference TRBV19 and TRBJ2-5 gives the full variable domain: DGGITQSPKYLFRKEGQNVTLSCEQNLNHDAMYWYRQDPGQGLRLIYYSQIVNDFQKGDIAEGYSVSREKKESFPLTVTSAQKNPTAFYLCASSTGTGGETQYFGPGTRLLVL.

The chain links TRBV5-5 to TRBJ2-6, with D possibly being TRBD2 (7 bases). Germline V lookup: CDR1 SGHKS, CDR2 YYEKEE (reference sequence). Trimming removed 2 bases from V and 1 base from J, with 22 bases in between. The CDR3 has 20 amino acids. The CDR3 reads CASSFPLGGHSSSGANVLTF. The CDR3, as DNA: TGTGCCAGCAGCTTCCCCCTGGGGGGGCACTCTTCTTCTGGGGCCAACGTCCTGACTTTC.

The chain uses TRBV10-2 and TRBJ2-4; TRBD2 aligns across 10 bases. V gave up 0 bases and J gave up 3 bases; unmatched junction bases: 8. The germline gives CDR1 WSHSY, CDR2 SAAADI. The CDR3 consists of 18 residues. The CDR3 sequence is CASSESSGRAPGKNIQYF. In nucleotides, the CDR3 is TGCGCCAGCAGTGAGTCGAGCGGGAGGGCCCCGGGCAAAAACATTCAGTACTTC.

This clone was detected once. This chain connects TRBV2 to TRBJ2-1; 11 positions agree with TRBD1. Germline V gives CDR1 SNHLY, CDR2 FYNNEI. This CDR3 contains 14 residues. V dropped 6 bases and J dropped 4; count of bases not matched to a gene: 2. CDR3 loop: CASSRDRGYNEQFF. CDR3 DNA sequence: TGTGCCAGCAGCCGGGACAGGGGGTACAATGAGCAGTTCTTC.

This chain connects TRBV5-4 to TRBJ1-2; D remains ambiguous. Germline V gives CDR1 SGHNT, CDR2 YYREEE (reference sequence). V lost 3 bases to trimming and J lost 12 bases, with 18 bases between them. The CDR3 loop spans 13 amino acids. CDR3 bases: TGTGCCAGCAGCTCGGTCGGGGTCACGGGTAACACCTTC. It translates to CASSSVGVTGNTF.

This clone came up once. This rearrangement joins TRBV6-6 to TRBJ2-7; TRBD2 matches 10 bases. The CDR3 extends over 17 amino acids. V shed 6 bases and J 1 base; nucleotides not matched to a gene: 12. The germline V gene encodes CDR1 MNHNY and CDR2 SVGAGI (reference sequence). The CDR3 protein is CASSRTPLAGDSYEQYF. In DNA form, the CDR3 reads TGTGCCAGCAGCCGAACCCCCCTAGCGGGAGATTCCTACGAGCAGTACTTC.

The rearrangement joins TRBV6-5 to TRBJ1-6; D not resolved. The CDR3 loop spans 14 amino acids. Trimming cost V 7 bases and J 7 bases, with 14 bases left between them. Germline V CDR1 and CDR2: MNHEY, SVGAGI. Here the CDR3 reads CASTRVSLNSPLHF. CDR3 bases: TGTGCCAGCACCCGGGTCAGTCTAAATTCACCCCTCCACTTT.

The chain links TRBV27 to TRBJ1-5; the match to TRBD1 covers 11 bases. CDR3 length: 18 amino acids. With 5 bases clipped from V and 5 bases from J, the junction kept 14 bases outside the gene matches. Germline V gene lookup returns CDR1 MNHEY and CDR2 SMNVEV (reference sequence). The CDR3 spells CASSHGQGAGFVYQPQHF. The CDR3, as DNA: TGTGCCAGCAGTCACGGACAGGGGGCAGGGTTCGTTTATCAGCCCCAGCATTTT.

This clone was seen just once. The V gene is TRBV6-5, the J gene TRBJ2-1; 7 nucleotides align to TRBD1. Germline values: CDR1 MNHEY, CDR2 SVGAGI. CDR3 length equals 13 residues. V gave up 6 bases and J gave up 5 bases; unmatched junction bases: 4. CDR3: CASRYGTDNEQFF. Here the CDR3 DNA reads TGTGCCAGCAGGTACGGGACAGACAATGAGCAGTTCTTC.

The rearrangement uses TRBV11-2 and TRBJ1-4; 7 nucleotides line up with TRBD1. CDR3 length: 14 amino acids. V dropped 5 bases and J dropped 8; count of bases not matched to a gene: 8. Germline V lookup: CDR1 SGHAT, CDR2 FQNNGV. The CDR3 DNA sequence: TGTGCCAGCAGCACTCGGACAGGATTGGAAAAACTGTTTTTT. Residues: CASSTRTGLEKLFF. Using reference TRBV11-2 and TRBJ1-4 for the parts outside the CDR3, the full variable domain is EAGVAQSPRYKIIEKRQSVAFWCNPISGHATLYWYQQILGQGPKLLIQFQNNGVVDDSQLPKDRFSAERLKGVDSTLKIQPAKLEDSAVYLCASSTRTGLEKLFFGSGTQLSVL.

The chain uses TRBV19 and TRBJ2-3; maybe TRBD1 (6 bases). Germline CDR1 LNHDA, CDR2 SQIVND (reference sequence). The CDR3 is 15 residues long. The V end lost 1 base, the J end lost 0 bases, and 8 bases lay between the germline ends. CDR3 region: CASSIAQGSTDTQYF. DNA for the CDR3: TGTGCCAGTAGTATAGCACAGGGTAGCACAGATACGCAGTATTTT.

V is TRBV7-3 and J is TRBJ2-1; 10 bases align to TRBD2. In germline, CDR1 is SGHTA, CDR2 FQGTGA. The V and J ends lost 4 bases and 9 bases, in that order; junction bases with no gene match: 12. This CDR3 is built from 16 residues. CDR3 sequence: CASSSPSGGARGEQFF. CDR3 DNA: TGTGCCAGCAGCTCCCCTAGCGGGGGTGCCCGGGGTGAGCAGTTCTTC.

The gene calls are TRBV2 and TRBJ1-6; TRBD1 aligns across 10 bases. V gave up 11 bases and J gave up 5 bases; unmatched junction bases: 9. Germline CDR1 is SNHLY and CDR2 is FYNNEI. This CDR3 is built from 15 residues. The CDR3 DNA reads as TGTGCCTGCAACCGGGACAGGGGTAATAATTCACCCCTCCACTTT. Protein product: CACNRDRGNNSPLHF.

The rearrangement joins TRBV19 to TRBJ2-7, with 10 positions matching TRBD2. After removal of 5 bases from V and 5 bases from J, the junction contained 3 bases not matched to a gene. The germline V gene encodes CDR1 LNHDA and CDR2 SQIVND (reference sequence). The CDR3 runs to 13 residues. The CDR3 sequence is CASSASGRDEQYF. The CDR3 DNA reads as TGTGCCAGTAGTGCCAGCGGGAGGGACGAGCAGTACTTC.

The genes are TRBV7-2 and TRBJ2-7, with 11 bases lining up with TRBD2. V shed 3 bases, J shed 2 bases, and the junction held 3 bases outside the gene matches. Germline lookup yields CDR1 SGHTA and CDR2 FQGNSA. The CDR3 totals 15 residues. The CDR3 sequence: CASSFRLAGPYEQYF. The CDR3 region has the DNA TGTGCCAGCAGCTTCAGACTAGCGGGGCCCTACGAGCAGTACTTC.